The entry below describes one T cell receptor beta chain. The source of the sample is a study of blood T cell repertoires in COVID-19. Study at large: Acute-phase and convalescent COVID-19 samples originated in the United States, Italy and Spain. PBMCs, B-cell-depleted T cells, or T cells provided the cDNA or gDNA that made up the material.

Original analysis: Researchers report that nucleated cell counts were estimated from reference gene primer amplification. The protocol was immunoSEQ multiplex PCR, while the TCRdb copy is restricted to in-frame clones and leaves out a portion. Clone size and V and J calls were adopted from that table, with D and trimming inferred from the DNA. The sample holds about 120,000 clones, roughly 87% seen once. This CDR3 region has 15 residues. Looked up from germline, CDR1 is SGHNT and CDR2 is YYREEE (reference sequence). V dropped 1 base and J dropped 7; count of bases not matched to a gene: 9. Sequencing was carried out using peripheral blood. V and J are TRBV5-4 and TRBJ1-2, with 8 nucleotides matching TRBD1. This sequence was found in an elderly man with active or convalescent COVID-19. CDR3 nucleotides: TGTGCCAGCAGCTTGCCAGGCGACAGGGGTAGTGGCTACACCTTC. The encoded protein is CASSLPGDRGSGYTF. Using reference TRBV5-4 and TRBJ1-2 for the parts outside the CDR3, the full variable domain is ETGVTQSPTHLIKTRGQQVTLRCSSQSGHNTVSWYQQALGQGPQFIFQYYREEENGRGNFPPRFSGLQFPNYSSELNVNALELDDSALYLCASSLPGDRGSGYTFGSGTRLTVV.